This TCR beta chain appears in the sequencing data of a study of shared clonotypes between healthy human individuals (dated by TCRdb to the early 2020s). For context, the study as a whole: The cohort comprised two women and a few men aged 18 to 49 years. For each donor, CD4 naive and CD4 memory were each run on three plates, CD8 naive on two plates, and CD8 memory on one plate. The study deeply sequenced blood TCR repertoires of five healthy adults to estimate repertoire size and the extent of clonotype sharing between individuals. Libraries were prepared and TCR repertoires were sequenced by different laboratories using diverse techniques, in order to increase sequencing depth and limit assay-specific biases. Leukapheresis yielded between about 0.9 and 9 billion PBMCs per donor. Beyond this particular receptor, the publication reports: Pairwise subsampling led to the expectation that sequencing depth would affect the degree of clonotype sharing among donors. Because the study included only a small number of donors, the genetic and exposure-history diversity represented was limited. Naive subsets generally had larger estimated clonotype richness than memory subsets did. When a few donors were compared, the shared fraction of clonotypes was roughly 5% for naive CD4, approximately 3.3% for naive CD8, 2.3% for memory CD4, and about 0.36% for memory CD8. Clonotypes shared by all four sorted-subset donors showed higher generation probabilities than non-shared clonotypes. Sampling was restricted to blood, and TCR repertoires in tissues likely differ from the TCR repertoires found in blood. Even with the large sequencing depth, rarefaction of the sorted-subset datasets indicated that sequencing was incomplete.

CD8 naive samples consisted of CD45RO-negative cells that were positively selected for CCR7, yielding a CD45RA+CCR7+ population without TemRA cells. The donors were healthy, HIV-negative adults who had no recently reported acute infections or vaccinations. Every donor was a Caucasian adult residing in Nashville, Tennessee, USA. Blood was obtained by leukapheresis, after which PBMCs were separated by Ficoll-Histopaque density gradient centrifugation and cryopreserved in liquid nitrogen vapor phase. Analytical flow cytometry was used to check the purity and quantity of every magnetically sorted T cell population. From each sorted fraction, genomic DNA was isolated and quantified by UV absorbance on a Nanodrop 2000c. About this clone: The antigen it binds to is not known. The sample holds no much larger clone one base away, and base qualities are not on file.

CDR1 and CDR2, per the germline V gene (reference sequence), are LNHNV and YYDKDF. V trim: 2 bases; J trim: 3 bases; unmatched bases: 3. Including the terminal cysteine and phenylalanine, the CDR3 comprises 14 residues. Just CDR3 DNA is preserved here, 42 bases in frame from base 1. TCR CDR3 regions were amplified from genomic DNA by multiplex PCR using the deep immunoSEQ assay. Extracted genomic DNA from each cell subset was spread evenly across all wells of several immunoSEQ 96-well plates, with each plate serving as a replicate. For sorted subsets, each replicate PCR was loaded with 200 ng genomic DNA, equivalent to approximately 33,000 T cell genomes. Purified libraries were quantified with a Qubit 3.0 fluorometer, sized on a Bioanalyzer 2100, and re-quantified with the KAPA Library Quantification kit. Every immunoSEQ 96-well plate was sequenced on a dedicated single-read 150-cycle Illumina NextSeq 550 flow cell. The study's own analysis went as follows. The immunoSEQ output contained only junctional sequences without quality scores, so filtering could not match that applied to full-length reads. Sequences were annotated with PyIR, a Python wrapper for IgBLAST v1.9, using IMGT germline references to assign V/J genes and CDR3. Any read was removed if the V/J assignment was weak (E-value above 1e-6), the CDR3 was missing, or the read contained stop codons, out-of-frame junctions, or ambiguous translated residues. A V3J clonotype was defined by an identical inferred V gene, J gene, and CDR3 amino acid sequence. Percentage overlap between repertoires was calculated by dividing the number of shared unique clonotypes by the size of the smaller repertoire. RTK rarefaction, the Chao1 estimator, and Recon v2.1 estimates of unobserved clonotypes were used to assess repertoire richness. OLGA was used to compute generation probabilities for all TCRbeta clonotypes that the gDNA method yielded from a handful of donors. TCRdb re-hosts the immuneACCESS table, in-frame sequences only. Its copies lack some clones; in the studies checked, an unresolved V gene accounts for under half of them, and the cause for the rest is not known. That table gives V, J and clone size, and the DNA gave D and trimming. This sample gives roughly 1,800,000 clones in total; about 95% of them show up just once. The ten top clones hold more than 0.95% of the sample.

Input material: naive CD8+ T cells sorted from blood. According to the study, the label for this sample's cell subset or site signals: CD45RA+CCR7+. The receptor's source is a man aged 18 to 30 in good health. Recombination linked TRBV15 to TRBJ2-7, with 8 central nucleotides matching TRBD1. The CDR3 in this case is CATSRMGQDYEQYF. The nucleotide sequence is given as TGTGCCACCAGCAGAATGGGACAGGACTACGAGCAGTACTTC.